This record concerns one TCR beta chain sequence. Its target is unknown. This entry is derived from a study of post-analysis software for immune sequencing data. For the study at large: Relapsing-remitting, secondary progressive and progressive-relapsing forms of multiple sclerosis all featured among disease courses. Findings and caveats of the study: TRBV segments more frequent in patients than in controls numbered several and included TRBV5-6, TRBV5-1 and TRBV20-1. Those with multiple sclerosis, the patient group, showed significantly lower normalized Chao1 diversity than controls.

TCR beta cDNA libraries included unique molecular identifiers. TCRdb re-analysed the PCR reads in MiXCR, keeping a single row per CDR3 protein. The data show about 460,000 distinct CDR3 sequences, nearly 45% seen once. The germline CDR1 and CDR2 sequences are KGHSH and LQKENI. This CDR3 has 17 residues. V lost 2 bases and J 2 bases, leaving 19 bases between the germline ends. The sequence was collected from a girl aged 5 to 17 with multiple sclerosis. The chain has TRBV18 and TRBJ2-7, with a weak D call TRBD2 (6 bases). Sequenced: blood. The CDR3: CASSPASETHLPYEQYF. The CDR3 coding sequence is TGTGCCAGCTCACCAGCTAGCGAGACACATTTGCCCTACGAGCAGTACTTC.